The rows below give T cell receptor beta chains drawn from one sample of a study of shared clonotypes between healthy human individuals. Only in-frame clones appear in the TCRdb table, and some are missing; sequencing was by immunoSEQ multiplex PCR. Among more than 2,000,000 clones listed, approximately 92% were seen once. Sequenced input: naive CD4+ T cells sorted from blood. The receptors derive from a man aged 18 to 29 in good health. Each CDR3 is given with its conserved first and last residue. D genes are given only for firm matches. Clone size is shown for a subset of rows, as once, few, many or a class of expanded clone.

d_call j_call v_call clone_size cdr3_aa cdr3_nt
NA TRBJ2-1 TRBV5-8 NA CASSVAGTYNEQFF TGTGCCAGCAGCGTGGCGGGTACCTACAATGAGCAGTTCTTC
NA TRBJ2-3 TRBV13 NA CASSLGRFSDTQYF TGTGCCAGCAGCTTAGGCCGTTTCTCAGATACGCAGTATTTT
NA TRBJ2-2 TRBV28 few CASSYTGELFF TGTGCCAGCAGTTACACCGGGGAGCTGTTTTTT
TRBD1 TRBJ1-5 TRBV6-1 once CASSIQGAGGQPQHF TGTGCCAGCAGTATACAGGGGGCTGGGGGTCAGCCCCAGCATTTT
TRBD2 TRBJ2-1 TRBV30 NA CAWRVSRSLAGANNEQFF TGTGCCTGGAGAGTATCCCGTAGCTTGGCGGGAGCCAACAATGAGCAGTTCTTC
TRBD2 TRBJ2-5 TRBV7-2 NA CASSLAIGGGPWETQYF TGTGCCAGCAGCTTAGCGATTGGCGGGGGGCCGTGGGAGACCCAGTACTTC
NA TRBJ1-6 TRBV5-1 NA CASSLAGSSYNSPLHF TGCGCCAGCAGCTTGGCTGGAAGCTCCTATAATTCACCCCTCCACTTT
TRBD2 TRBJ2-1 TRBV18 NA CASSPWAGRALYNEQFF TGTGCCAGCTCACCATGGGCCGGGAGGGCCTTATACAATGAGCAGTTCTTC
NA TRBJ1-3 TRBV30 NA CAWSSGGVSTIYF TGTGCCTGGAGTTCCGGGGGGGTCAGCACCATATATTTT
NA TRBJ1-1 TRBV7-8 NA CASSLAGRDTEAFF TGTGCCAGCAGCTTAGCCGGACGGGACACTGAAGCTTTCTTT
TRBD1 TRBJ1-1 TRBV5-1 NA CASSVGTGMNTEAFF TGCGCCAGCAGCGTAGGGACAGGGATGAACACTGAAGCTTTCTTT
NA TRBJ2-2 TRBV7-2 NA CASSSGLGNTGELFF TGTGCCAGCAGCTCGGGACTGGGGAACACCGGGGAGCTGTTTTTT
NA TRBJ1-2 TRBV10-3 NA CAIREFPGDDYGYTF TGTGCCATCAGGGAATTCCCAGGGGACGACTATGGCTACACCTTC
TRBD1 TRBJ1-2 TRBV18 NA CASSPAGGNYGYTF TGTGCCAGCTCACCGGCAGGGGGCAACTATGGCTACACCTTC
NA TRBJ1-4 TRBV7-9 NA CASSRSATNEKLFF TGTGCCAGCAGCCGGTCTGCAACTAATGAAAAACTGTTTTTT
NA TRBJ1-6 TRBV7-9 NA CASSGGDFNSPLHF TGTGCCAGCAGCGGTGGGGATTTTAATTCACCCCTCCACTTT
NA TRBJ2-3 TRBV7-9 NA CASSWGASTDTQYF TGTGCCAGCAGCTGGGGGGCTAGCACAGATACGCAGTATTTT
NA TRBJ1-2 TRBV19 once CASSSDRLLNYGYTF TGTGCCAGTAGTTCCGACAGACTCCTAAACTATGGCTACACCTTC
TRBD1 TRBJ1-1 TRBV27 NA CASSGQGLRAEAFF TGTGCCAGCAGTGGACAGGGGTTGAGGGCTGAAGCTTTCTTT
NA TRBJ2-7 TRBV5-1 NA CASSLNSGGPYEQYF TGCGCCAGCAGCTTGAATTCCGGGGGGCCTTACGAGCAGTACTTC
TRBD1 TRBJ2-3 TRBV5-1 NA CASRSGQGGTDTQYF TGCGCCAGCAGATCGGGACAGGGGGGCACAGATACGCAGTATTTT
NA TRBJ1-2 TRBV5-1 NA CASSLDPGTEVYGYTF TGCGCCAGCAGCTTGGACCCCGGGACGGAAGTCTATGGCTACACCTTC
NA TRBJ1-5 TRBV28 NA CASSLPLSLGQPQHF TGTGCCAGCAGTTTACCCCTCAGCCTGGGTCAGCCCCAGCATTTT
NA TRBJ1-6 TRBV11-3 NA CASSLDSRSSPLHF TGTGCCAGCAGCTTAGACAGTAGATCATCACCCCTCCACTTT
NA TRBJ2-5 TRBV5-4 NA CASSLLVLGTQYF TGTGCCAGCAGCTTGTTAGTATTGGGGACCCAGTACTTC
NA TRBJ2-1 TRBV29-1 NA CSSGSGGSSYNEQFF TGCAGCTCGGGGTCCGGAGGAAGCTCCTACAATGAGCAGTTCTTC
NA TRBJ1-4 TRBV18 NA CASSSPGSKGEKLFF TGTGCCAGCTCTTCCCCCGGGTCCAAGGGAGAAAAACTGTTTTTT
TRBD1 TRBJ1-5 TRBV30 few CAWGQDNQPQHF TGTGCCTGGGGACAGGACAATCAGCCCCAGCATTTT
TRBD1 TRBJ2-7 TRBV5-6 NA CASSGGQGWESRYF TGTGCCAGCAGCGGGGGACAGGGCTGGGAGAGCAGGTACTTC
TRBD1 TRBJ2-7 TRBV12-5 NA CASGSNPATGGYEQYF TGTGCTAGTGGTTCCAACCCCGCGACAGGGGGGTACGAGCAGTACTTC
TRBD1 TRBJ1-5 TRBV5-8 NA CASRRQGGQPQHF TGTGCCAGCAGACGACAGGGTGGTCAGCCCCAGCATTTT
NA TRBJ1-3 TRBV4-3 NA CASSVDVGNTIYF TGCGCCAGCAGCGTGGACGTCGGAAACACCATATATTTT
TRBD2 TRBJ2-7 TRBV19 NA CASSFRLASEQYF TGTGCCAGTAGTTTCCGACTAGCTTCCGAGCAGTACTTC
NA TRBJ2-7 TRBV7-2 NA CASRVMGLQVYEQYF TGTGCCAGCAGAGTAATGGGACTCCAGGTCTACGAGCAGTACTTC
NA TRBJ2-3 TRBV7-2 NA CASSPSTDTQYF TGTGCCAGCAGCCCCTCTACAGATACGCAGTATTTT
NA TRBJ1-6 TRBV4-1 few CASSQLGPTYNSPLHF TGCGCCAGCAGCCAGTTGGGTCCCACCTATAATTCACCCCTCCACTTT
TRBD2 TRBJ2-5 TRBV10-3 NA CAISDQLAGIQETQYF TGTGCCATCAGTGACCAGCTAGCGGGGATCCAAGAGACCCAGTACTTC
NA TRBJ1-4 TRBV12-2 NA CASRPRAGIQFNEKLFF TGTGCAAGTCGACCCAGGGCGGGGATACAGTTTAATGAAAAACTGTTTTTT
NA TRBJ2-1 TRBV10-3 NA CAISESPSGTQSSYNEQFF TGTGCCATCAGTGAGTCGCCCTCAGGAACACAAAGCTCCTACAATGAGCAGTTCTTC
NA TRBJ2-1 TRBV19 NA CASAEFDEQFF TGTGCCAGTGCGGAGTTCGATGAGCAGTTCTTC
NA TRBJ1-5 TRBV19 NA CASSDIFGNQPQHF TGTGCCAGTAGTGATATTTTCGGGAATCAGCCCCAGCATTTT
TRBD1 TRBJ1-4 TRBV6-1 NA CASSEGSRFGTGVF TGTGCCAGCAGTGAAGGCTCCAGATTTGGGACAGGGGTTTTT
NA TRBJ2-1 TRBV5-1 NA CASSLPYNEQFF TGCGCCAGCAGCCTCCCCTACAATGAGCAGTTCTTC
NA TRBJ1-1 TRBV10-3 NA CAIKDVRTEAFF TGTGCCATCAAGGACGTAAGGACTGAAGCTTTCTTT
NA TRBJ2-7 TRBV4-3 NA CASSLATSYEQYF TGCGCCAGCAGCCTCGCGACTAGTTACGAGCAATACTTC
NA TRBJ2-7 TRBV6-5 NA CASSNRDTASYEQYF TGTGCCAGCAGCAACCGGGACACGGCCTCCTACGAGCAGTACTTC
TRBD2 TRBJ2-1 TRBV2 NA CASSEATLAGGYNEQFF TGTGCCAGCAGTGAAGCGACACTAGCGGGGGGCTACAATGAGCAGTTCTTC
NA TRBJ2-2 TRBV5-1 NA CASSPGAGSAGELFF TGCGCCAGCAGCCCGGGGGCGGGATCGGCCGGGGAGCTGTTTTTT
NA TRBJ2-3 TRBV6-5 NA CASSTAPGTDTQYF TGTGCCAGCAGTACGGCGCCGGGCACAGATACGCAGTATTTT
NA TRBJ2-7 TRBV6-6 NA CASSYGRRSYEQYF TGTGCCAGCAGTTACGGGAGACGCTCCTACGAGCAGTACTTC
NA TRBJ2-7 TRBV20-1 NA CSATPDYEQYF TGCAGTGCGACCCCCGACTACGAGCAGTACTTC
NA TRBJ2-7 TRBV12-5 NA CASGLSSYEQYF TGTGCTAGTGGTTTGAGTTCCTACGAGCAGTACTTC
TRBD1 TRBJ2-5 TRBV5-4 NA CASSRGTGPQETQYF TGTGCCAGCAGCAGAGGGACAGGGCCACAAGAGACCCAGTACTTC
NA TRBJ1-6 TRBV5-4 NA CASSLRTSPSSYNSPLHF TGTGCCAGCAGCTTGAGGACATCTCCGAGCTCCTATAATTCACCCCTCCACTTT
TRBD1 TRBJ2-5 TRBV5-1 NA CASSFGQGTYQETQYF TGCGCCAGCAGCTTTGGACAGGGGACTTACCAAGAGACCCAGTACTTC
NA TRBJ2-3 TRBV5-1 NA CASSVPGTDTQYF TGCGCCAGCAGCGTCCCCGGCACAGATACGCAGTATTTT
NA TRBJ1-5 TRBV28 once CASSLSGAGNQPQHF TGTGCCAGCAGTTTGTCAGGGGCAGGCAATCAGCCCCAGCATTTT